These 14 T cell receptor beta chains were sequenced from one sample in a study of cytomegalovirus exposure and HLA in healthy donors. The assay was immunoSEQ multiplex PCR, and TCRdb's table has in-frame clones only and misses some. Seen here are roughly 330,000 clones, roughly 87% observed once, and the top ten hold 1.2%. Input material: PBMCs. The receptors derive from a woman in her 30s in good health and CMV-seropositive.

The V call is TRBV10-1, the J call TRBJ1-1; D uncertain. The V end lost 0 bases, the J end lost 6 bases, and 8 bases lay between the germline ends. The CDR3 covers 13 residues. Germline V gene sequence: CDR1 WNHNN, CDR2 SYGVQD (reference sequence). The CDR3 DNA sequence: TGCGCCAGCAGTGAGTCAGGGAATCCTGAAGCTTTCTTT. Protein sequence: CASSESGNPEAFF.

The chain has TRBV6-5 and TRBJ1-1; 9 bases line up with TRBD1. The CDR3 extends over 15 amino acids. J lost 5 bases, V lost 6 bases, and 10 bases had no gene match. Germline V gene sequence: CDR1 MNHEY, CDR2 SVGAGI. The CDR3 loop reads CASRSTGGGFTEAFF. For the CDR3, the DNA is TGTGCCAGCAGATCAACAGGGGGCGGGTTTACTGAAGCTTTCTTT.

The rearrangement links TRBV5-4 to TRBJ2-7; unclear D gene. This CDR3 has 13 residues. CDR1 is SGHNT, CDR2 YYREEE, per germline (reference sequence). V was trimmed by 0 bases and J by 0 bases, leaving 4 bases between them. CDR3 nucleotides: TGTGCCAGCAGCTTGGACGGCTCCTACGAGCAGTACTTC. It translates to CASSLDGSYEQYF.

The rearrangement links TRBV18 to TRBJ1-3; 7 bases map to TRBD1. Per the germline V gene, CDR1 is KGHSH and CDR2 is LQKENI. V lost 2 bases to trimming and J lost 1 base; unmatched junction nucleotides: 2. This CDR3 comprises 15 residues. As DNA, the CDR3 is TGTGCCAGCTCACCAGACAGGGCGTCTGGAAACACCATATATTTT. Translating gives CASSPDRASGNTIYF.

The chain has TRBV7-2 and TRBJ2-7; D remains ambiguous. Germline CDR1 is SGHTA and CDR2 is FQGNSA. V lost 5 bases to trimming and J lost 5 bases, with 19 bases between them. The CDR3 has 15 residues. In DNA, the CDR3 is TGTGCCAGCAGCAGCACTTTAGGCTTTCGTAACGAGCAGTACTTC. Encoded protein: CASSSTLGFRNEQYF.

The rearrangement joins TRBV6-6 to TRBJ1-1, with no clear D. Germline V gene lookup returns CDR1 MNHNY and CDR2 SVGAGI (reference sequence). The CDR3 runs to 11 residues. V lost 6 bases and J 7 bases, leaving 9 bases between the germline ends. The CDR3 coding sequence is TGTGCCAGCAGCTCCCGGGTTGAAGCTTTCTTT. Protein: CASSSRVEAFF.

This sequence joins TRBV5-1 and TRBJ1-1; D possibly corresponds to TRBD1 (5 bases). The CDR3 has 19 residues. V shed 4 bases and J shed 0 bases, with 25 bases lying between them. The V gene's germline CDR1 is SGHRS and CDR2 YFSETQ. CDR3 residues: CASSRLGTQGSPVNTEAFF. CDR3 sequence (DNA): TGCGCCAGCAGCCGTCTTGGGACTCAAGGGTCCCCCGTGAACACTGAAGCTTTCTTT.

The chain uses TRBV4-3 and TRBJ2-7, with D perhaps TRBD1 (5 bases). Per germline, CDR1 LGHNA and CDR2 YSLEER. The CDR3 totals 13 residues. V was trimmed by 0 bases and J by 7 bases, leaving 10 bases between them. The CDR3 nucleotides are TGCGCCAGCAGCCAAGACGGAAGGGGAGAGCAGTACTTC. It specifies CASSQDGRGEQYF.

The chain employs TRBV27 and TRBJ2-2; D might be TRBD2 (6 bases). V was pared by 5 bases and J by 4 bases, with 11 bases between. This CDR3 has 14 residues. Looked up from germline, CDR1 is MNHEY and CDR2 is SMNVEV (reference sequence). CDR3 loop: CASSKGLSTGELFF. CDR3 in DNA: TGTGCCAGCAGTAAGGGACTTTCCACCGGGGAGCTGTTTTTT.

The chain carries TRBV27 and TRBJ1-1, with TRBD1 matching 8 bases. Germline V gene lookup returns CDR1 MNHEY and CDR2 SMNVEV (reference sequence). V dropped 2 bases and J dropped 1; count of bases not matched to a gene: 0. This CDR3 spans 14 amino acids. This chain's CDR3 is CASSLQGANTEAFF. The CDR3 coding sequence is TGTGCCAGCAGTTTACAGGGGGCGAACACTGAAGCTTTCTTT.

For this clone: Other DNA sequences in this sample translate to the same CDR3. The gene calls are TRBV5-1 and TRBJ2-5; 8 bases are shared with TRBD1. The CDR3 is 15 amino acids. V shed 5 bases, J shed 2 bases, and the junction held 8 bases outside the gene matches. Per germline, CDR1 SGHRS and CDR2 YFSETQ. CDR3 sequence reads: CASRLTGAEQETQYF. CDR3 nucleotides: TGCGCCAGCAGGTTGACAGGGGCTGAGCAAGAGACCCAGTACTTC.

The chain joins TRBV7-9 to TRBJ1-4, with TRBD1 identical over 8 bases. Unmatched junction bases numbered 2, after V lost 5 bases and J lost 0 bases. Germline values: CDR1 SEHNR, CDR2 FQNEAQ (reference sequence). The CDR3 is made up of 15 amino acids. CDR3 sequence reads: CASSEDRATNEKLFF. CDR3 sequence (DNA): TGTGCCAGCAGCGAGGACAGGGCAACTAATGAAAAACTGTTTTTT.

The chain joins TRBV27 to TRBJ2-3; 8 positions agree with TRBD2. CDR3 length: 13 residues. Germline V gene data show CDR1 as MNHEY and CDR2 as SMNVEV (reference sequence). V shed 6 bases, J shed 1 base, and the junction held 0 bases outside the gene matches. CDR3 sequence (DNA): TGTGCCAGCAGGACTAGCGGCACAGATACGCAGTATTTT. Amino acids: CASRTSGTDTQYF.

This sequence joins TRBV6-5 and TRBJ2-3; D unresolved. This CDR3 region has 14 residues. Germline assignment: CDR1 MNHEY and CDR2 SVGAGI. With 3 bases removed from V and 5 bases from J, the gap between germline ends came to 12 bases. CDR3 sequence (DNA): TGTGCCAGCAGTTATTACGGGCCGCGAGATACGCAGTATTTT. Protein: CASSYYGPRDTQYF.